This is a list of T cell receptor beta chains from one sample in a study of shared clonotypes between healthy human individuals. Libraries were prepared by immunoSEQ multiplex PCR; TCRdb keeps only in-frame clonotypes and omits some of them. The sample carries 2.3 million or so clones, approximately 95% recorded once. Specimen: naive CD4+ T cells from PBMCs. The origin of the receptors is a man younger than 30 in good health. Some clones in this sample may be carry-over from other donors' samples. Each CDR3 is given with its conserved first and last residue. A D gene is named only where the DNA matches it firmly. Size tells how often a clone was seen (once, few, many) or the class of an expanded clone, and some rows leave it out.

clone_size	j_call	d_call	v_call	cdr3_aa	cdr3_nt
-	TRBJ2-1	TRBD2	TRBV6-1	CASRGLAVGNEQFF	TGTGCCAGCAGAGGACTAGCAGTCGGAAATGAGCAGTTCTTC
-	TRBJ1-5	TRBD1	TRBV5-1	CASSLEGGSFQPQHF	TGCGCCAGCAGCTTGGAAGGGGGCAGCTTTCAGCCCCAGCATTTT
-	TRBJ2-2	-	TRBV5-1	CASSLNPGGSNTGELFF	TGCGCCAGCAGCTTGAACCCCGGAGGGTCGAACACCGGGGAGCTGTTTTTT
-	TRBJ2-7	-	TRBV7-7	CASSSGTTNYEQYF	TGTGCCAGCAGCTCCGGGACAACCAATTACGAGCAGTACTTC
-	TRBJ1-5	-	TRBV4-3	CASSQDLRADSNQPQHF	TGCGCCAGCAGCCAAGATCTTAGGGCAGATAGCAATCAGCCCCAGCATTTT
-	TRBJ2-5	-	TRBV19	CASSIRGAGGETQYF	TGTGCCAGTAGTATCCGGGGAGCGGGCGGAGAGACCCAGTACTTC
-	TRBJ2-3	-	TRBV18	CASSRTGAHTDTQYF	TGTGCCAGCTCCCGAACCGGGGCGCACACAGATACGCAGTATTTT
-	TRBJ1-3	-	TRBV30	CAWSVGASGNTIYF	TGTGCCTGGAGTGTTGGAGCCTCTGGAAACACCATATATTTT
-	TRBJ1-1	TRBD1	TRBV5-4	CASSLVGQGDTEAFF	TGTGCCAGCAGCTTGGTGGGGCAGGGGGACACTGAAGCTTTCTTT
-	TRBJ2-2	TRBD1	TRBV19	CASSSHWTGLAGGELFF	TGTGCCAGTAGTTCCCATTGGACAGGCCTTGCCGGGGGGGAGCTGTTTTTT
-	TRBJ2-7	-	TRBV25-1	CASSVRGRASRGEQYF	TGTGCCAGCAGTGTCCGGGGACGGGCCAGTCGGGGGGAGCAGTACTTC
-	TRBJ2-5	-	TRBV11-3	CASPDRNLQETQYF	TGTGCCAGCCCCGACAGAAACCTCCAAGAGACCCAGTACTTC
-	TRBJ2-4	-	TRBV14	CASSQRFAGASVQYF	TGTGCCAGCAGCCAGCGGTTTGCAGGGGCATCAGTTCAGTACTTC
-	TRBJ2-5	TRBD2	TRBV2	CASSEVGLAGVETQYF	TGTGCCAGCAGTGAGGTTGGACTAGCGGGAGTCGAGACCCAGTACTTC
-	TRBJ2-5	TRBD1	TRBV6-1	CASNAGTEVETQYF	TGTGCCAGCAATGCCGGGACAGAAGTAGAGACCCAGTACTTC
-	TRBJ2-1	TRBD1	TRBV18	CASSRDSSYNEQFF	TGTGCCAGCTCTCGGGACAGCTCCTACAATGAGCAGTTCTTC
-	TRBJ1-5	TRBD1	TRBV28	CASGGPGGMAQPQHF	TGTGCCAGCGGGGGTCCAGGGGGCATGGCTCAGCCCCAGCATTTT
-	TRBJ2-3	TRBD2	TRBV30	CAWGLAGDTQYF	TGTGCCTGGGGACTAGCGGGAGATACGCAGTATTTT
-	TRBJ2-5	TRBD2	TRBV7-2	CASSLDAGGRKETQYF	TGTGCCAGCAGCTTAGACGCGGGAGGGAGGAAGGAGACCCAGTACTTC
-	TRBJ1-4	-	TRBV28	CASSLSGAANEKLFF	TGTGCCAGCAGTTTATCGGGGGCAGCTAATGAAAAACTGTTTTTT
-	TRBJ1-2	-	TRBV28	CASRNGPNYGYTF	TGTGCCAGTCGTAACGGACCTAACTATGGCTACACCTTC
-	TRBJ2-5	-	TRBV2	CASSEDWLTTGETQYF	TGTGCCAGCAGTGAAGATTGGCTAACGACTGGGGAGACCCAGTACTTC
-	TRBJ1-3	-	TRBV7-2	CASSLAQGNTIYF	TGTGCCAGCAGCTTAGCGCAGGGAAACACCATATATTTT
-	TRBJ2-7	TRBD1	TRBV5-1	CASSFQGADAAYEQYF	TGCGCCAGCAGCTTTCAGGGGGCGGACGCCGCGTACGAGCAGTACTTC
-	TRBJ1-2	-	TRBV5-1	CASSSVWDGLNYGYTF	TGCGCCAGCAGCTCGGTGTGGGACGGACTTAACTATGGCTACACCTTC
-	TRBJ2-5	-	TRBV29-1	CSVLTRGLKETQYF	TGCAGCGTGCTCACCAGGGGCCTAAAGGAGACCCAGTACTTC
-	TRBJ1-5	TRBD1	TRBV30	CAYGQGGQPQHF	TGTGCCTACGGACAGGGCGGTCAGCCCCAGCATTTT
-	TRBJ2-7	-	TRBV9	CASSVSGTPSTYEQYF	TGTGCCAGCAGCGTCAGTGGGACGCCGTCTACCTACGAGCAGTACTTC
-	TRBJ1-1	-	TRBV5-6	CASGRLGSVSEAFF	TGTGCCAGCGGGAGGCTAGGGAGCGTTAGTGAAGCTTTCTTT
-	TRBJ2-7	-	TRBV7-2	CASSLGGRQRAYEQYF	TGTGCCAGCAGCTTAGGGGGTAGACAGAGAGCCTACGAGCAGTACTTC
-	TRBJ2-5	-	TRBV21-1	CASSKTAPGQGTETQYF	TGTGCCAGCAGCAAAACTGCACCGGGACAGGGAACAGAGACCCAGTACTTC
-	TRBJ2-7	-	TRBV7-9	CASSARTGSYEQYF	TGTGCCAGCAGCGCCCGTACAGGTTCCTACGAGCAGTACTTC
-	TRBJ1-5	-	TRBV27	CASSGNGGGDQPQHF	TGTGCCAGCAGTGGAAACGGCGGGGGCGATCAGCCCCAGCATTTT
-	TRBJ2-1	-	TRBV28	CASSREFRQFF	TGTGCCAGCAGCCGGGAATTTCGGCAGTTCTTC
-	TRBJ2-7	-	TRBV7-9	CASSLWGRDTYEQYF	TGTGCCAGCAGCTTATGGGGACGGGATACCTACGAGCAGTACTTC
-	TRBJ2-3	TRBD2	TRBV6-1	CASTPLAGGTDTQYF	TGTGCCAGCACCCCGCTAGCGGGCGGCACAGATACGCAGTATTTT
-	TRBJ1-5	-	TRBV15	CATSRDKTTRVSAQHF	TGTGCCACCAGCAGAGACAAAACTACCCGCGTCTCAGCCCAGCATTTT
-	TRBJ1-5	-	TRBV30	CAWSLGPPHQPQHF	TGTGCCTGGAGCCTGGGGCCGCCTCATCAGCCCCAGCATTTT
-	TRBJ2-3	-	TRBV6-1	CASTERGTDTQYF	TGTGCCAGCACCGAACGGGGCACAGATACGCAGTATTTT
-	TRBJ1-2	TRBD1	TRBV5-1	CASSSSTGTNGYTF	TGCGCCAGCAGCTCCTCGACAGGGACGAATGGCTACACCTTC
-	TRBJ2-1	TRBD1	TRBV6-1	CASRRGPRDEQFF	TGTGCCAGCAGAAGGGGGCCGAGGGATGAGCAGTTCTTC
-	TRBJ1-2	-	TRBV19	CASTQDTVTIGYTF	TGTGCCAGTACCCAGGACACTGTTACTATTGGCTACACCTTC
-	TRBJ2-7	TRBD2	TRBV2	CASSDGTSGPYEQYF	TGTGCCAGCAGTGACGGAACTAGCGGTCCCTACGAGCAGTACTTC
-	TRBJ2-7	-	TRBV9	CASSVSATASYEQYF	TGTGCCAGCAGCGTCTCCGCGACGGCGTCCTACGAGCAGTACTTC
-	TRBJ2-2	-	TRBV28	CASSTGDTNTGELFF	TGTGCCAGCAGCACCGGGGATACGAACACCGGGGAGCTGTTTTTT
few	TRBJ1-1	TRBD1	TRBV5-1	CASSLTGGVTEAFF	TGCGCCAGCAGCTTGACAGGGGGCGTCACTGAAGCTTTCTTT
-	TRBJ1-1	-	TRBV4-1	CASSPGEGNTEAFF	TGCGCCAGCTCGCCCGGGGAGGGGAACACTGAAGCTTTCTTT